The T cell receptor beta chain described here comes from a study of blood T cell repertoires in COVID-19. Study context: Whether acute or convalescent, the COVID-19 samples came from the United States, Italy and Spain. In each case, the material was cDNA or gDNA derived from T cells, B-cell-depleted T cells, or PBMCs.

As handled by the study authors: Reference gene primer amplification yielded estimated nucleated cell counts. The method was immunoSEQ multiplex PCR; TCRdb's version includes in-frame clones alone and lacks a portion of them. The V and J calls and clone size are taken from that table; D and trimming were inferred from the DNA. The table records fewer than 300,000 clones, 81% of them present only once. The sample comprised peripheral blood. The receptor was derived from a woman aged 55-75 years with active or convalescent COVID-19.

In nucleotides, the CDR3 is TGTGCCAGCAGTTTACCGGGATTAGTCGTCCACTTT. Residues: CASSLPGLVVHF. The genes are TRBV27 and TRBJ1-6; D not certain. This CDR3 is 12 amino acids long. Trimming took 2 bases from V and 17 from J, leaving 13 bases between them. Germline values: CDR1 MNHEY, CDR2 SMNVEV (reference sequence).